These 21 T cell receptor beta chains were sequenced from one sample in a study of blood T cell repertoires in COVID-19. The repertoire was sequenced with immunoSEQ multiplex PCR; TCRdb's copy has only in-frame clones and lacks some. The data contain around 130,000 clones, around 77% of them singletons. Sequencing was done on a sample of peripheral blood. The receptor set was obtained from a human donor in a cohort sampled during active COVID-19.

The rearrangement joins TRBV5-6 to TRBJ2-6; tentative D call: TRBD2 (6 bases). Germline V lookup: CDR1 SGHDT, CDR2 YYEEEE. This CDR3 comprises 15 residues. Trimming cost V 4 bases and J 4 bases, with 12 bases left between them. As DNA, the CDR3 is TGTGCCAGCAGCCCCCTGGGGGGAGGGGCCAACGTCCTGACTTTC. This codes for CASSPLGGGANVLTF.

This clone was seen once. This chain connects TRBV27 to TRBJ2-1; perhaps TRBD1 as D (6 bases). Trimming left V 2 bases short and J 9 bases short, with 14 bases between. The CDR3 contains 14 residues. Germline CDR1 is MNHEY and CDR2 is SMNVEV (reference sequence). The CDR3 sequence: CASSLGPRGPEQFF. DNA of the CDR3: TGTGCCAGCAGTTTAGGACCCAGGGGCCCTGAGCAGTTCTTC.

There are many counts of this clone. The rearrangement joins TRBV7-9 to TRBJ1-3; D is unclear. Germline CDR1 and CDR2: SEHNR and FQNEAQ (reference sequence). This CDR3 comprises 15 residues. V was trimmed by 5 bases and J by 8 bases, leaving 19 bases between them. CDR3 nucleotides: TGTGCCAGCAGCCCGCCGGATATTGGGCGGGACACCATATATTTT. Its translation is CASSPPDIGRDTIYF. The variable domain in full, with the rest retrieved from reference TRBV7-9 and TRBJ1-3, is DTGVSQNPRHKITKRGQNVTFRCDPISEHNRLYWYRQTLGQGPEFLTYFQNEAQLEKSRLLSDRFSAERPKGSFSTLEIQRTEQGDSAMYLCASSPPDIGRDTIYFGEGSWLTVV.

The chain joins TRBV7-6 to TRBJ2-7; TRBD2 agrees at 15 bases. Germline-derived CDR1 and CDR2 are SGHVS and FNYEAQ. Losses at the gene ends were 5 bases for V and 2 bases for J; bases not matched to a gene: 4. The CDR3 spans 16 residues. Here the CDR3 reads CASSRTSGGATYEQYF. Here the CDR3 DNA reads TGTGCCAGCAGCAGGACTAGCGGGGGGGCCACCTACGAGCAGTACTTC. Drawing the rest from reference TRBV7-6 and TRBJ2-7, the complete variable domain is GAGVSQSPRYKVTKRGQDVALRCDPISGHVSLYWYRQALGQGPEFLTYFNYEAQQDKSGLPNDRFSAERPEGSISTLTIQRTEQRDSAMYRCASSRTSGGATYEQYFGPGTRLTVT.

The chain combines TRBV20-1 with TRBJ1-1; no definite D call. Looked up from germline, CDR1 is DFQATT and CDR2 is SNEGSKA (reference sequence). The CDR3 spans 11 residues. V lost 2 bases, J lost 6 bases, and 7 bases lay in between. The CDR3 DNA follows: TGCAGTGCTAGACCCTCTGCTGAAGCTTTCTTT. It yields the protein CSARPSAEAFF.

The CDR3 protein is CASSVGTSGRSSYEQYF. The DNA for the CDR3 is TGTGCCAGCAGTGTCGGGACTAGCGGGAGGAGCTCCTACGAGCAGTACTTC. The V and J genes are TRBV2 and TRBJ2-7, with 15 bases fitting TRBD2. Germline CDR1 reads SNHLY; CDR2 reads FYNNEI. The CDR3 covers 17 residues. V shed 4 bases and J 0 bases; nucleotides not matched to a gene: 4.

The table lists this clone with a few counts. V usage is TRBV5-4 and J usage is TRBJ1-1; maybe TRBD1 (6 bases). Deletions cut 5 bases from V and 4 bases from J, with 15 bases between. Germline CDR1 is SGHNT and CDR2 is YYREEE (reference sequence). The CDR3 sequence is 14 residues long. In nucleotides, the CDR3 is TGTGCCAGCAGACTAGGACAGAAGGGCACTGAAGCTTTCTTT. Translating gives CASRLGQKGTEAFF.

This rearrangement joins TRBV27 to TRBJ2-7; D is unclear. The CDR3 has 13 amino acids. Trimming stripped 3 bases from V and 0 bases from J, with 6 bases between. Per the germline V gene, CDR1 is MNHEY and CDR2 is SMNVEV (reference sequence). The CDR3 nucleotides read TGTGCCAGCAGTTTCACAGCCTCCTACGAGCAGTACTTC. Amino acids: CASSFTASYEQYF.

The genes are TRBV5-1 and TRBJ1-1; 9 bases fit TRBD1. There are 15 residues in the CDR3. Trimming at V came to 3 bases and at J to 5 bases, leaving 8 bases not matched to a gene. Germline lookup yields CDR1 SGHRS and CDR2 YFSETQ. The CDR3 is CASSWGDRAETEAFF. The CDR3 region has the DNA TGCGCCAGCAGCTGGGGGGACAGGGCCGAAACTGAAGCTTTCTTT.

This clone was recorded a few times. CDR3 sequence (DNA): TGTGCCACCAGCGGGGGGGCCGACGAGCAGTACTTC. Translating gives CATSGGADEQYF. The chain has TRBV6-5 and TRBJ2-7; 10 bases agree with TRBD2. V lost 10 bases to trimming and J lost 5 bases; unmatched junction nucleotides: 5. CDR3 length: 12 amino acids. Germline CDR1 reads MNHEY; CDR2 reads SVGAGI.

V is TRBV6-6 and J is TRBJ2-2; 7 bases agree with TRBD2. V shed 6 bases, J shed 1 base, and the junction held 8 bases outside the gene matches. The CDR3 has 16 residues. Germline loops: CDR1 MNHNY, CDR2 SVGAGI (reference sequence). Here the CDR3 reads CASRGGTTKNTGELFF. The DNA for the CDR3 is TGTGCCAGCAGGGGCGGGACTACCAAGAACACCGGGGAGCTGTTTTTT.

This chain connects TRBV7-8 to TRBJ2-5, with TRBD1 identical over 7 bases. Germline V gene data show CDR1 as SGHVS and CDR2 as FQNEAQ. V gave up 5 bases and J gave up 2 bases; unmatched junction bases: 5. This CDR3 spans 14 amino acids. The CDR3 coding sequence is TGTGCCAGCAGCCCTCGACAGGGACAAGAGACCCAGTACTTC. Its protein is CASSPRQGQETQYF.

The chain is built from TRBV19 and TRBJ2-3, with D perhaps TRBD1 (6 bases). V gave up 6 bases and J gave up 3 bases, with 16 bases separating them. This CDR3 is built from 15 residues. Germline CDR1 and CDR2: LNHDA and SQIVND (reference sequence). The CDR3 protein is CASSWGQGWTDTQYF. The CDR3 coding sequence is TGTGCCAGTAGCTGGGGGCAGGGGTGGACAGATACGCAGTATTTT.

This sequence joins TRBV12-3 or TRBV12-4 and TRBJ1-6, with D unresolved. This CDR3 spans 12 amino acids. The V end was cut by 3 bases, the J end by 9 bases, with 6 bases between. The CDR3 reads CASSFEVSPLHF. The CDR3, as DNA: TGTGCCAGCAGTTTCGAGGTTTCACCCCTCCACTTT.

This clone was seen only once. The rearrangement joins TRBV7-6 to TRBJ2-5; D call uncertain. Germline V gene data show CDR1 as SGHVS and CDR2 as FNYEAQ. V lost 1 base, J lost 4 bases, and 13 bases lay in between. This CDR3 region has 15 residues. CDR3 sequence (DNA): TGTGCCAGCAGCTTAGAGCAGGCCGCGATAGAGACCCAGTACTTC. Translation: CASSLEQAAIETQYF. The whole variable domain, filled in from reference TRBV7-6 and TRBJ2-5, reads GAGVSQSPRYKVTKRGQDVALRCDPISGHVSLYWYRQALGQGPEFLTYFNYEAQQDKSGLPNDRFSAERPEGSISTLTIQRTEQRDSAMYRCASSLEQAAIETQYFGPGTRLLVL.

The chain employs TRBV7-2 and TRBJ2-7; 7 nucleotides match TRBD1. J lost 3 bases, V lost 4 bases, and 9 bases had no gene match. Germline assignment: CDR1 SGHTA and CDR2 FQGNSA. The CDR3 is 15 amino acids. CDR3 in amino acids: CASSSTGTANYEQYF. For the CDR3, the DNA is TGTGCCAGCAGCTCCACCGGGACAGCAAACTACGAGCAGTACTTC.

The chain recombines TRBV11-3 with TRBJ2-5; 7 bases are a match to TRBD1. This CDR3 is 15 amino acids long. V dropped 2 bases and J dropped 3; count of bases not matched to a gene: 6. CDR1 and CDR2 from the germline V gene are SGHNT and YENEEA. DNA of the CDR3: TGTGCCAGCAGCTTATTAGGGGGCGCGGAAGAGACCCAGTACTTC. It encodes CASSLLGGAEETQYF.

The rearrangement uses TRBV19 and TRBJ2-6; D uncertain. Trimming cost V 6 bases and J 1 base, with 7 bases left between them. This CDR3 has 14 amino acids. Germline V lookup: CDR1 LNHDA, CDR2 SQIVND (reference sequence). The CDR3 DNA is TGTGCCAGTAGCCTCCCGTCTGGGGCCAACGTCCTGACTTTC. Protein sequence: CASSLPSGANVLTF.

The chain links TRBV29-1 to TRBJ1-2, with D tentatively TRBD1 (6 bases). This CDR3 comprises 15 residues. V was trimmed by 3 bases and J by 0 bases, leaving 14 bases between them. The germline V gene encodes CDR1 SQVTM and CDR2 ANQGSEA. The CDR3 DNA reads as TGCAGCGTTGATGGTACAGGGCCCACTAACTATGGCTACACCTTC. Translation: CSVDGTGPTNYGYTF.

V is TRBV5-1 and J is TRBJ2-2; 9 positions match TRBD2. Trimming cost V 1 base and J 11 bases; bases outside gene matches: 3. Germline lookup yields CDR1 SGHRS and CDR2 YFSETQ. This CDR3 contains 13 residues. The CDR3 region has the DNA TGCGCCAGCAGCTTGCGGGGGACTAGCGAGCTGTTTTTT. Translation: CASSLRGTSELFF.

This rearrangement joins TRBV3-1 (or the pseudogene TRBV3-2) to TRBJ2-7, with 7 bases that match TRBD1. In germline, CDR1 is LGHDT, CDR2 YNNKEL (reference sequence). The CDR3 loop spans 16 amino acids. The ends lost 0 bases at V and 3 bases at J; junction bases unmatched: 8. The CDR3 DNA follows: TGTGCCAGCAGCCAAGATTTAGGACAGGTAAACTACGAGCAGTACTTC. It codes for CASSQDLGQVNYEQYF.